Below, 5 T cell receptor beta chains from the same sample are listed, as sequenced in a study of beta chain features in type 1 diabetes. General study findings and limits: Among all four CD4+ subsets, Type 1 diabetes patients had TCRB CDR3s that were moderately but significantly shorter.

These receptors' targets are unknown. Investigators reverse transcribed all isolated RNA, so they sequenced expressed TCRB transcripts. The data were produced by immunoSEQ multiplex PCR, yet TCRdb's version contains in-frame clones alone and is incomplete. The sample shows around 250,000 clones, about 23% of them seen only once. The sequenced material came from naive CD4+ T cells from blood. The origin of the receptors is a woman under 40 with type 1 diabetes.

The chain carries TRBV9 and TRBJ2-1; 11 nucleotides match TRBD2. The germline gives CDR1 SGDLS, CDR2 YYNGEE. J gave up 7 bases and V 4 bases, and 13 bases lay outside the gene matches. This CDR3 has 17 residues. The CDR3 DNA follows: TGTGCCAGCAGCCCCGAGAGACTAGCGGGGAGGTCAAATGAGCAGTTCTTC. Residues: CASSPERLAGRSNEQFF. The complete variable domain, with remaining parts taken from reference TRBV9 and TRBJ2-1, reads DSGVTQTPKHLITATGQRVTLRCSPRSGDLSVYWYQQSLDQGLQFLIQYYNGEERAKGNILERFSAQQFPDLHSELNLSSLELGDSALYFCASSPERLAGRSNEQFFGPGTRLTVL.

The rearrangement links TRBV5-1 to TRBJ2-1; no clear D. V was shortened by 3 bases and J by 6 bases, with 13 bases between the two germline ends. The CDR3 contains 14 residues. CDR1 is SGHRS, CDR2 YFSETQ, per germline. The CDR3 DNA follows: TGCGCCAGCAGCTCGAATGACTGGAGCAATGAGCAGTTCTTC. Its protein product is CASSSNDWSNEQFF.

The chain carries TRBV4-1 and TRBJ1-2; D remains unclear. This CDR3 contains 15 residues. The V gene lost 0 bases and the J gene lost 4 bases, with 12 bases spanning the gap. Germline V gene sequence: CDR1 MGHRA, CDR2 YSYEKL. This CDR3 is CASSQDHTGPYGYTF. CDR3 in DNA: TGCGCCAGCAGCCAAGATCATACGGGTCCCTATGGCTACACCTTC.

This clone was seen only a few times. This chain connects TRBV6-5 to TRBJ2-1, with unresolved D. This CDR3 comprises 14 residues. Trimming took off 0 bases at V and 5 bases at J, with 8 bases between the two ends. Germline V gives CDR1 MNHEY, CDR2 SVGAGI. DNA of the CDR3: TGTGCCAGCAGTTACTCAGTAAAGCACAATGAGCAGTTCTTC. Translating gives CASSYSVKHNEQFF.

This clone was detected a few times. V usage is TRBV5-6 and J usage is TRBJ2-1; no firm D call. The CDR3 sequence is 15 residues long. V was trimmed by 4 bases and J by 9 bases, leaving 20 bases between them. Germline CDR1 SGHDT, CDR2 YYEEEE. The CDR3 DNA follows: TGTGCCAGCAGCCCCTCCTTGGTAGGCGGTACTGAGCAGTTCTTC. Protein product: CASSPSLVGGTEQFF.